This TCR beta chain derives from a study of identical twins. Each cDNA held unique molecular identifiers, and template switching gave it a universal primer site. TCRdb passed the 5' RACE reads through MiXCR, listing each CDR3 protein once. The profile covers 450,000 to 600,000 distinct CDR3 sequences, with around 20% appearing a single time and approximately 0.48% taken by the ten largest. This clonotype turned up a few times. The CDR3 covers 18 residues. The germline gives CDR1 MNHEY, CDR2 SVGAGI. Trimming took 2 bases from V and 0 from J, leaving 17 bases between them. This sample was also put to use in a study of yellow fever vaccine responses in identical twins.

This TCR came from a woman between 18 and 29 years old in good health. The sequenced material came from CD4+ T cells sorted from blood. The chain uses TRBV6-5 and TRBJ2-1; a weak D match, TRBD2 (5 bases). This chain's CDR3 is CASSYRPVAPYSYNEQFF. The CDR3 nucleotides read TGTGCCAGCAGTTACCGGCCAGTAGCGCCATACTCCTACAATGAGCAGTTCTTC.